One sample yielded the 7 T cell receptor beta chains listed below, sequenced in a study of post-analysis software for immune sequencing data. Points from the study as a whole: When patients were compared with controls, about 5 TRBV segments were more frequent, TRBV5-6, TRBV5-1 and TRBV20-1 among them.

No antigens are known for them. Presence of unique molecular identifiers characterized the TCR beta cDNA libraries. Each CDR3 protein is one row after TCRdb ran MiXCR on the PCR reads. The table records around 770,000 distinct CDR3 sequences, roughly 46% of them present only once. Input material: blood. These receptors all stem from a girl aged 5-17 years with multiple sclerosis.

This clonotype was observed once. J is TRBJ2-1 and V is TRBV5-5; 7 nucleotides agree with TRBD1. Germline CDR1 SGHKS, CDR2 YYEKEE (reference sequence). The CDR3 totals 15 residues. V trimming: 8 bases; J trimming: 2 bases; junction bases outside the gene matches: 10. The CDR3 DNA reads TGTGCCAGTATCCCAGGGGGAGAGACCTACAATGAGCAGTTCTTC. Its protein product is CASIPGGETYNEQFF.

This clonotype has just a few counts. The J gene is TRBJ2-5, the V gene TRBV20-1, with 8 bases lining up with TRBD2. There are 14 residues in the CDR3. The V gene end was trimmed by 1 base and the J gene end by 5 bases; junction bases not matched to a gene: 6. Germline V CDR1 and CDR2: DFQATT, SNEGSKA (reference sequence). CDR3 in amino acids: CSARVGGRMETQYF. CDR3 bases: TGCAGTGCTAGAGTGGGCGGGAGGATGGAGACCCAGTACTTC.

This clonotype was counted a few times. The chain joins TRBV2 to TRBJ2-4; TRBD2 matches 10 bases. TRBJ2-7 matches the DNA end more closely, so the J call is doubtful. CDR1 and CDR2 from the germline V gene are SNHLY and FYNNEI. CDR3 length equals 14 residues. CDR3 DNA: TGTGCCAGCACCCAGCTAGCGGGAGCATACGAGCAGTACTTC. Its translation: CASTQLAGAYEQYF.

The J gene is TRBJ2-7, the V gene TRBV6-1; no clear D. Trimming took off 2 bases at V and 4 bases at J, with 9 bases between the two ends. This CDR3 has 13 residues. From germline, CDR1 is MNHNS and CDR2 SASEGT. This chain's CDR3 is CASSESSGYEQYF. Written as DNA, the CDR3 is TGTGCCAGCAGTGAATCTTCGGGTTACGAGCAGTACTTC.

The chain uses TRBV12-3 or TRBV12-4 and TRBJ2-5; 9 nucleotides line up with TRBD1. The CDR3 is 14 residues long. Trimming took 6 bases from V and 5 from J; bases not matched to a gene: 7. CDR3 region: CASSPGTGTETQYF. The CDR3 bases are TGTGCCAGCAGCCCTGGGACAGGGACGGAGACCCAGTACTTC.

A few counts support this clonotype. The chain is built from TRBV7-9 and TRBJ2-7; no definite D call. The CDR3 runs to 13 residues. V lost 5 bases, J lost 6 bases, and 14 bases lay in between. The V gene's germline CDR1 is SEHNR and CDR2 FQNEAQ (reference sequence). CDR3: CASSLDPLTEQYF. DNA of the CDR3: TGTGCCAGCAGCCTCGACCCGTTAACCGAGCAGTACTTC.

The chain carries TRBV7-2 and TRBJ2-3, with 9 nucleotides matching TRBD2. The CDR3 is 15 amino acids. CDR1 is SGHTA and CDR2 is FQGNSA in the germline V gene. Germline trimming cut 5 bases from V and 1 base from J; bases unmatched to any gene: 4. The DNA for the CDR3 is TGTGCCAGCAGCAAGCGGGAGGTGGGCACAGATACGCAGTATTTT. Its translation is CASSKREVGTDTQYF.